The subject of this entry is one T cell receptor beta chain. These data belong to a study of radiotherapy plus CTLA-4 blockade in lung cancer. This CDR3 has 15 amino acids. Trimming at V came to 5 bases and at J to 1 base, leaving 8 bases not matched to a gene. Germline-derived CDR1 and CDR2 are LGHNA and YNFKEQ. Those patients who had chemo-refractory metastatic non-small-cell lung cancer were given focal radiation along with CTLA-4 blockade through ipilimumab. Sequenced by immunoSEQ multiplex PCR; TCRdb stores in-frame clones only, minus some. Among tens of thousands of clones listed, approximately 68% were seen once.

The sequence was collected from a human donor with non-small cell lung cancer whose response to radiotherapy plus ipilimumab could not be evaluated. This chain links TRBV4-2 with TRBJ2-7; 7 bases map to TRBD2. Specimen: peripheral blood, collected from a patient treated with radiotherapy plus ipilimumab. The CDR3 sequence is CASSSSGALSYEQYF. The CDR3 nucleotides read TGTGCCAGCAGCAGCAGCGGGGCCCTTTCCTACGAGCAGTACTTC.